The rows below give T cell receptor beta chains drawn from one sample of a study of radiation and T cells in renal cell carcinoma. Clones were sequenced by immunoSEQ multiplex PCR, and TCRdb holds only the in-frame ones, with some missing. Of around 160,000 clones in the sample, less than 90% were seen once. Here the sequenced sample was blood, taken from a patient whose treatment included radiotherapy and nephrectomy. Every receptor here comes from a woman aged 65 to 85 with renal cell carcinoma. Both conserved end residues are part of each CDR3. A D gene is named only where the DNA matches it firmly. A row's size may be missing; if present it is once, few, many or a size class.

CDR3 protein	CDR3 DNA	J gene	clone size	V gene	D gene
CASSPDLWPSFF	TGTGCCAGTAGTCCGGACCTCTGGCCTTCTTTCTTT	TRBJ1-1	.	TRBV19	.
CALRSGQGGFGIYEQYF	TGTGCCTTACGATCGGGACAGGGGGGCTTCGGGATATACGAGCAGTACTTC	TRBJ2-7	once	TRBV30	TRBD1
CASSFQAGVVNTEAFF	TGCGCCAGCAGCTTTCAAGCAGGGGTGGTAAACACTGAAGCTTTCTTT	TRBJ1-1	.	TRBV5-1	.
CASSRTSGGWEQFF	TGTGCCAGCAGCCGGACTAGCGGGGGGTGGGAGCAGTTCTTC	TRBJ2-1	.	TRBV7-6	TRBD2
CASSIQGAYEQYF	TGTGCCAGTAGTATACAGGGGGCTTACGAGCAGTACTTC	TRBJ2-7	.	TRBV19	TRBD1
CASNPGLNGNTIYF	TGTGCCAGTAATCCGGGACTGAACGGAAACACCATATATTTT	TRBJ1-3	.	TRBV19	.
CASSDRGYHNEQFF	TGTGCCAGCAGCGACAGGGGGTACCACAATGAGCAGTTCTTC	TRBJ2-1	.	TRBV11-3	TRBD1
CASSRSGTSIDEQFF	TGTGCCAGCAGCCGTTCCGGGACTAGTATCGATGAGCAGTTCTTC	TRBJ2-1	.	TRBV14	TRBD2
CSAGTGDTQYF	TGCAGTGCTGGGACCGGAGATACGCAGTATTTT	TRBJ2-3	.	TRBV20-1	.
CASSVATNNEQFF	TGTGCCAGCAGCGTAGCCACCAACAATGAGCAGTTCTTC	TRBJ2-1	.	TRBV9	.
CASSMTSIGEKLFF	TGTGCCAGTAGTATGACGAGTATTGGAGAAAAACTGTTTTTT	TRBJ1-4	once	TRBV19	.
CASSYSHAVNTEAFF	TGTGCCAGCAGTTACTCGCACGCGGTGAACACTGAAGCTTTCTTT	TRBJ1-1	.	TRBV6-5	.
CASSRGAPETQYF	TGTGCCAGCAGCCGTGGGGCGCCGGAGACCCAGTACTTC	TRBJ2-5	.	TRBV6-5	.